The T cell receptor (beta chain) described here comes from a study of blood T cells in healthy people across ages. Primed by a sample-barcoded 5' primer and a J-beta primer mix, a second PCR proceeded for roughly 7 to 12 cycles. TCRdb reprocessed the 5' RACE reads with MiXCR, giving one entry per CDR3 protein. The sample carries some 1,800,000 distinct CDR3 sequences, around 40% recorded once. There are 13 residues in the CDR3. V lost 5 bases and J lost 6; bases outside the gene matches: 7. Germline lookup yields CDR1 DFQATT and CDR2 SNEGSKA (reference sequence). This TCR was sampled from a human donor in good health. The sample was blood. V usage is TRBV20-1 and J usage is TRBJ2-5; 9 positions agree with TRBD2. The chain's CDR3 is CSAPAGGKKTQYF. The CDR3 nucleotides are TGCAGTGCTCCCGCGGGGGGGAAAAAGACCCAGTACTTC.